These T cell receptor beta chains were read from a single sample in a study of neurological immune-mediated disorders. MiXCR, applied by TCRdb to the 5' RACE reads, yields one record per CDR3 protein. The sample contains about 74,000 distinct CDR3 sequences, 5.2% of which appear only once. The sample was PBMCs. The receptors originated from a man between 18 and 29 years old with multiple sclerosis. The CDR3 runs from the conserved cysteine through the conserved F or W. Each record gives: V gene, J gene, clone size, D gene, CDR3 protein, CDR3 DNA. D genes are given only for firm matches. Clone sizes are given selectively: once, few, many, or a class where the clone is expanded.

>TRBV7-6|TRBJ1-6|many|.
CASSLAGTGGSPLNF
TGTGCCAGCAGCTTAGCCGGGACCGGGGGTTCACCCCTCAACTTT
>TRBV11-2|TRBJ2-1|many|TRBD2
CASSLRRTGLAGGPYNEQFF
TGTGCCAGCAGCTTACGCCGCACGGGACTAGCGGGAGGCCCCTACAATGAGCAGTTCTTC
>TRBV27|TRBJ1-1|many|.
CASSLFPNTEAFF
TGTGCCAGCAGTTTATTCCCGAACACTGAAGCTTTCTTT
>TRBV12-3/TRBV12-4|TRBJ2-1|many|.
CASSRPPLWQFF
TGTGCCAGCAGTCGACCTCCCCTATGGCAGTTCTTC
>TRBV9|TRBJ2-7|many|.
CASSVDDREEDEQYF
TGTGCCAGCAGCGTAGACGACCGTGAGGAGGACGAGCAGTACTTC
>TRBV7-2|TRBJ2-7|many|TRBD2
CASSSRGLAGAYEQYF
TGTGCCAGCAGCTCCCGTGGACTAGCGGGGGCATACGAGCAGTACTTC
>TRBV6-4|TRBJ1-6|few|.
CASSPEQGSLPLNF
TGTGCCAGCAGCCCGGAACAGGGAAGTCTACCCCTCAACTTT
>TRBV9|TRBJ2-7|medium-sized|.
CASTRGTSSHEQYF
TGTGCCAGCACCCGGGGGACCTCAAGCCACGAGCAGTACTTC
>TRBV5-1|TRBJ2-7|.|TRBD1
CASSLKGTGLTQYEQYF
TGCGCCAGCAGCCTCAAAGGGACAGGCCTGACCCAATACGAGCAGTACTTC
>TRBV5-1|TRBJ2-1|many|.
CASSAIAGIDNEQFF
TGCGCCAGCAGCGCCATTGCGGGGATAGACAATGAGCAGTTCTTC
>TRBV12-3/TRBV12-4|TRBJ1-5|many|TRBD1
CASSLDRGAGNQPQHF
TGTGCCAGCAGTCTCGACAGGGGCGCGGGGAATCAGCCCCAGCATTTT
>TRBV20-1|TRBJ1-6|many|.
CSARWGFSPLHF
TGCAGTGCTAGATGGGGTTTTTCACCCCTCCACTTT
>TRBV29-1|TRBJ2-7|many|.
CSVVHRLGFRPTYEQYF
TGCAGCGTTGTACACAGGCTCGGCTTTCGTCCTACCTACGAGCAGTACTTC
>TRBV7-9|TRBJ1-1|many|TRBD1
CASSLDPGGTEAFF
TGTGCCAGCAGCTTAGATCCAGGGGGCACTGAAGCTTTCTTT
>TRBV5-6|TRBJ2-2|many|.
CASSYVVSGELFF
TGTGCCAGCAGCTACGTAGTCTCCGGGGAGCTGTTTTTT
>TRBV28|TRBJ2-7|many|TRBD2
CASSRLAAPFEQYF
TGTGCCAGCAGTAGACTAGCAGCCCCCTTCGAGCAGTACTTC
>TRBV12-3/TRBV12-4|TRBJ1-6|many|.
CASSPGRGSPLHF
TGTGCCAGCAGTCCGGGGCGCGGATCACCCCTCCACTTT
>TRBV5-1|TRBJ2-3|many|.
CASSLGTVTDTQYF
TGCGCCAGCAGCTTGGGGACAGTCACAGATACGCAGTATTTT
>TRBV29-1|TRBJ2-6|many|TRBD1
CSGQIEGTVSGANVLTF
TGCAGCGGGCAGATCGAAGGGACAGTCTCTGGGGCCAACGTCCTGACTTTC